The source of this T cell receptor beta chain is a study of blood T cell repertoires in COVID-19. Study at large: Sites in the United States, Italy and Spain provided acute and convalescent COVID-19 samples. T cells, B-cell-depleted T cells, or PBMCs provided the cDNA or gDNA that served as material.

As originally analysed: Nucleated cell counts were estimated from reference gene primer amplification. This table comes from immunoSEQ multiplex PCR, and its TCRdb copy is limited to in-frame clones, with some not included. D and trimming come from the DNA, and the V and J calls and clone size come from that table. The sample shows some 180,000 clones, roughly 87% of them seen only once. Followed over time, Seattle patients had been enrolled while infection was active. The CDR3 contains 13 residues. Germline V gene sequence: CDR1 SEHNR, CDR2 FQNEAQ (reference sequence). The V and J ends lost 5 bases and 3 bases respectively, with 9 bases between them. This clone was observed a single time.

The receptor's source is a woman aged 55-75 years with COVID-19, enrolled during active disease. Sequencing was carried out using peripheral blood. This rearrangement joins TRBV7-9 to TRBJ2-3, with D uncertain. This CDR3 reads CASSQPRTDTQYF. The CDR3 region has the DNA TGTGCCAGCAGCCAACCGCGGACAGATACGCAGTATTTT.